Below are 32 T cell receptor beta chains sequenced from a single sample in a study of T-cell reconstitution after alpha-beta-depleted transplantation in children. TCRbeta library preparation incorporated unique molecular identifiers. Via MiXCR, TCRdb re-called the PCR reads, giving one row per CDR3 protein. Of approximately 650,000 distinct CDR3 sequences in the sample, around 13% were seen once. This specimen was PBMCs, taken before TCRalphabeta/CD19-depleted stem cell transplant. These receptors all stem from a girl aged 2 to 9 with congenital amegakaryocytic thrombocytopenia, due to receive a stem cell transplant.

The gene calls are TRBV7-9 and TRBJ2-5; TRBD2 aligns across 12 bases. Germline CDR1 is SEHNR and CDR2 is FQNEAQ (reference sequence). The V segment lost 5 bases and the J segment 5 bases; nucleotides outside the gene matches: 6. The CDR3 has 15 amino acids. The CDR3 is CASSPQLAGGETQYF. CDR3 bases: TGTGCCAGCAGCCCCCAACTAGCGGGGGGTGAGACCCAGTACTTC.

This clonotype was counted at least ten times. The V call is TRBV7-9, the J call TRBJ1-2; TRBD1 might be the D (5 bases). V lost 6 bases and J lost 3, with 14 bases in between. The CDR3 is made up of 14 amino acids. Germline V gives CDR1 SEHNR, CDR2 FQNEAQ (reference sequence). The CDR3 loop is CASRSSQDDYGYTF. The CDR3 bases are TGTGCCAGCAGATCATCACAGGACGACTATGGCTACACCTTC.

This clonotype was recorded at least ten times. V gene TRBV24-1 combines with J gene TRBJ1-2, with unresolved D. Germline CDR1 and CDR2: KGHDR and SFDVKD. This CDR3 has 12 residues. V was trimmed by 5 bases and J by 4 bases, leaving 7 bases between them. The CDR3 loop is CATSGDGYGYTF. In DNA form, the CDR3 reads TGTGCCACCAGTGGGGATGGCTATGGCTACACCTTC.

This clonotype was counted at least ten times. CDR3 DNA: TGCAGTGCGTTTTCCCTAGCGGGCAGCACAGATACGCAGTATTTT. Protein: CSAFSLAGSTDTQYF. The rearrangement joins TRBV20-1 to TRBJ2-3; 8 bases line up with TRBD2. This CDR3 spans 15 amino acids. The V segment lost 6 bases and the J segment 0 bases; nucleotides outside the gene matches: 8. Germline V lookup: CDR1 DFQATT, CDR2 SNEGSKA (reference sequence).

There are many counts of this clonotype. The V gene is TRBV6-1, the J gene TRBJ2-7; D is ambiguous. The CDR3 has 14 amino acids. Germline V CDR1 and CDR2: MNHNS, SASEGT. V was trimmed by 6 bases and J by 2 bases, leaving 14 bases between them. CDR3 protein: CASSGRQWTYEQYF. The CDR3 nucleotides read TGTGCCAGCAGCGGTAGGCAGTGGACCTACGAGCAGTACTTC.

Ten or more counts support this clonotype. The DNA is left out, because the CDR3 cannot be placed on it with certainty; the CDR3 is given as TCRdb lists it. The chain uses TRBV15 and TRBJ1-6. Looked up from germline, CDR1 is LNHNV and CDR2 is YYDKDF (reference sequence). The CDR3 adds up to 16 amino acids, both ends counted. CDR3: CATSRDSHFGNSPLHF.

This clonotype showed up just a few times. The V call is TRBV7-9, the J call TRBJ1-1; D is perhaps TRBD1 (6 bases). The CDR3 runs 11 residues. Germline CDR1 is SEHNR and CDR2 is FQNEAQ (reference sequence). V was clipped by 10 bases and J by 10 bases, with 16 bases between them. The CDR3 nucleotides are TGTGCCAAGGGGGAGCGCGAACCAGCTTTCTTT. It specifies CAKGEREPAFF.

Notes on this clonotype: This sequence may be a read error, since a much larger clone differs from it by one base. This rearrangement joins TRBV12-3 or TRBV12-4 to TRBJ2-2, with 9 nucleotides matching TRBD1. This CDR3 has 15 residues. The V and J ends lost 6 bases and 6 bases, in that order; junction bases with no gene match: 8. CDR3 DNA sequence: TGTGCCAGCAGCGCCGGGACAGGGACAGCCGGGGAGCTGTTTTTT. Its protein product is CASSAGTGTAGELFF.

This clonotype was recorded at least ten times. The gene calls are TRBV12-3 or TRBV12-4 and TRBJ2-7; D is ambiguous. V was trimmed by 3 bases and J by 6 bases, leaving 9 bases between them. The CDR3 extends over 12 amino acids. The CDR3 nucleotides read TGTGCCAGCAGTTTTGTGACTTCCGAGCAGTACTTC. Its protein is CASSFVTSEQYF.

The chain has TRBV20-1 and TRBJ2-1; D possibly corresponds to TRBD1 (6 bases). Per the germline V gene, CDR1 is DFQATT and CDR2 is SNEGSKA (reference sequence). V was shortened by 3 bases and J by 4 bases, with 10 bases between the two germline ends. CDR3 length equals 13 residues. As DNA, the CDR3 is TGCAGTGCTAGCGCCGGACAGTACAATGAGCAGTTCTTC. It yields the protein CSASAGQYNEQFF.

In this sample, this clonotype turned up a few times. The V call is TRBV5-1, the J call TRBJ2-1; 7 nucleotides line up with TRBD1. The V segment lost 0 bases and the J segment 0 bases; nucleotides outside the gene matches: 18. The CDR3 covers 21 residues. Germline CDR1 reads SGHRS; CDR2 reads YFSETQ. The CDR3 bases are TGCGCCAGCAGCTTGGGTAGGGGACAGCCAAAATCGGGGTTCTCCTACAATGAGCAGTTCTTC. Its translation: CASSLGRGQPKSGFSYNEQFF.

This clonotype was found a few times. This chain links TRBV9 with TRBJ2-1, with D hard to call. CDR1 is SGDLS and CDR2 is YYNGEE in the germline V gene. The CDR3 runs to 15 residues. Between the trimmed V and J ends, which lost 4 bases and 4 bases, there was a span of 15 bases. This chain's CDR3 is CASSPSALHYNEQFF. CDR3 in DNA: TGTGCCAGCAGCCCGTCGGCGCTCCATTACAATGAGCAGTTCTTC.

The chain has TRBV10-2 and TRBJ2-5; TRBD1 agrees at 8 bases. Germline lookup yields CDR1 WSHSY and CDR2 SAAADI. After removal of 4 bases from V and 1 base from J, the junction contained 8 bases not matched to a gene. CDR3 length: 16 amino acids. CDR3 loop: CASSAIATGAQETQYF. In nucleotides, the CDR3 is TGCGCCAGCAGTGCGATCGCGACAGGGGCCCAAGAGACCCAGTACTTC.

J is TRBJ2-5 and V is TRBV24-1; unclear D gene. The V end was cut by 2 bases, the J end by 2 bases, with 8 bases between. Germline V gene data show CDR1 as KGHDR and CDR2 as SFDVKD. The CDR3 runs to 14 residues. The CDR3 DNA reads TGTGCCACCAGTGATTCCCAGATACAAGAGACCCAGTACTTC. It encodes CATSDSQIQETQYF.

This clonotype was counted between two and nine times. The rearrangement uses TRBV29-1 and TRBJ2-7, with D possibly TRBD1 on 6 matching bases. V was clipped by 7 bases and J by 7 bases, with 17 bases between them. CDR1 and CDR2 from the germline V gene are SQVTM and ANQGSEA. CDR3 length equals 12 residues. The DNA of the CDR3 is TGCAGCGGCACTGGGCCCCAGGGGGAGCAGTACTTC. Encoded protein: CSGTGPQGEQYF.

As for this clonotype: Mismatch with germline at one junction end may stem from a read error. The chain is built from TRBV5-1 and TRBJ2-2; no clear D gene. Germline CDR1 reads SGHRS; CDR2 reads YFSETQ. The CDR3 is 14 residues long. CDR3 loop: CASSRAVGTGELFF. CDR3 in DNA: TGTGCCAGCAGCCGAGCTGTAGGGACCGGGGAGCTGTTTTTT.

To note about this clonotype: One base away lies a much larger clone, so this may be a sequencing read error. The chain carries TRBV20-1 and TRBJ2-7, with D perhaps TRBD2 (6 bases). This CDR3 spans 11 amino acids. V dropped 5 bases and J dropped 4 bases, with 9 bases sitting between them. The V gene's germline CDR1 is DFQATT and CDR2 SNEGSKA (reference sequence). CDR3 protein: CSAGGEYEQYF. The DNA of the CDR3 is TGCAGTGCTGGAGGGGAATACGAGCAGTACTTC.

This clonotype was counted many times. This sequence joins TRBV5-1 and TRBJ2-5, with 11 bases fitting TRBD2. Germline V gene data show CDR1 as SGHRS and CDR2 as YFSETQ. This CDR3 comprises 16 residues. J gave up 1 base and V 4 bases, and 6 bases lay outside the gene matches. The CDR3 sequence is CASSRRLAGFQETQYF. As DNA, the CDR3 is TGCGCCAGCAGCCGCCGACTAGCGGGATTCCAAGAGACCCAGTACTTC.

This clonotype was counted at least ten times. The genes are TRBV20-1 and TRBJ2-5; D is possibly TRBD1 or TRBD2 (6 bases each). The CDR3 loop spans 14 amino acids. With 5 bases removed from V and 2 bases from J, the gap between germline ends came to 15 bases. Germline-derived CDR1 and CDR2 are DFQATT and SNEGSKA (reference sequence). CDR3 residues: CSAEGGAAQETQYF. CDR3 coding DNA: TGCAGTGCTGAGGGGGGTGCAGCGCAAGAGACCCAGTACTTC.

The chain carries TRBV5-1 and TRBJ2-3; 15 bases map to TRBD2. Germline CDR1 and CDR2: SGHRS and YFSETQ. V was pared by 4 bases and J by 2 bases, with 5 bases of the junction left unmatched. This CDR3 is built from 17 residues. The CDR3 nucleotides read TGCGCCAGCAGCGCCGGACTAGCGGGAGGGCTCACAGATACGCAGTATTTT. This encodes CASSAGLAGGLTDTQYF.

This chain uses TRBV12-3 or TRBV12-4 with TRBJ2-1, with 11 bases aligning to TRBD2. The CDR3 consists of 17 residues. The V gene end was trimmed by 1 base and the J gene end by 5 bases; junction bases not matched to a gene: 7. CDR3 amino acids: CASSLESSGRIDNEQFF. The CDR3 nucleotides are TGTGCCAGCAGTTTAGAGTCTAGCGGGAGGATTGACAATGAGCAGTTCTTC.

Many counts were recorded for this clonotype. The rearrangement uses TRBV6-5 and TRBJ1-2; TRBD1 might be the D (6 bases). The CDR3 sequence is 16 residues long. V lost 0 bases to trimming and J lost 2 bases, with 13 bases between them. From germline, CDR1 is MNHEY and CDR2 SVGAGI. DNA of the CDR3: TGTGCCAGCAGTTACTCGTGGGCAGGGGAGAACTATGGCTACACCTTC. Protein: CASSYSWAGENYGYTF.

Concerning this clonotype itself: Sequence at one end of the junction differs from germline and may be a read error. V usage is TRBV6-5 and J usage is TRBJ2-2, with unresolved D. The CDR3 covers 14 residues. Germline CDR1 reads MNHEY; CDR2 reads SVGAGI. CDR3 coding DNA: TGTGCTAGCAGAACTCGGACGAACATCGGGGAGCTGTTTTTT. Translating it yields CASRTRTNIGELFF.

This clonotype occurred many times. The chain has TRBV20-1 and TRBJ2-7; 9 bases align to TRBD1. This CDR3 spans 15 amino acids. Germline V gene sequence: CDR1 DFQATT, CDR2 SNEGSKA (reference sequence). The trim removed 1 base at V and 0 bases at J, leaving 4 bases unmatched. DNA for the CDR3: TGCAGTGCTAGAGCCGGGACAGGGTTCTCCTACGAGCAGTACTTC. Its protein product is CSARAGTGFSYEQYF.

This clonotype was seen a handful of times. The chain is built from TRBV7-8 and TRBJ2-3; either TRBD1 or TRBD2 may supply D (5 bases each). Germline CDR1 reads SGHVS; CDR2 reads FQNEAQ. The V gene lost 1 base and the J gene lost 5 bases, with 16 bases spanning the gap. CDR3 length: 16 amino acids. CDR3 in DNA: TGTGCCAGCAGCTTAGGGGGGAGAAACATTGGAGATACGCAGTATTTT. Encoded protein: CASSLGGRNIGDTQYF.

V usage is TRBV18 and J usage is TRBJ1-1, with D unclear. The V end lost 3 bases, the J end lost 2 bases, and 13 bases lay between the germline ends. CDR3 length: 15 amino acids. Germline CDR1 KGHSH, CDR2 LQKENI. CDR3 bases: TGTGCCAGCTCACCCGAGACCGGGTTTAACACTGAAGCTTTCTTT. Translated, it gives CASSPETGFNTEAFF.

In this sample, this clonotype turned up many times. The rearrangement uses TRBV6-5 and TRBJ1-5; a weak D match, TRBD1 (5 bases). Germline CDR1 reads MNHEY; CDR2 reads SVGAGI. CDR3 length: 16 residues. V was cut by 4 bases and J by 0 bases, with 13 bases left in between. In nucleotides, the CDR3 is TGTGCCAGCAGTTCAGGGATCGGGGATAGCAATCAGCCCCAGCATTTT. This sequence encodes CASSSGIGDSNQPQHF.

This clonotype showed up many times. J is TRBJ2-3 and V is TRBV4-1, with a weak D call TRBD1 (6 bases). The CDR3 totals 14 residues. Germline V gives CDR1 MGHRA, CDR2 YSYEKL. V was shortened by 4 bases and J by 5 bases, with 13 bases between the two germline ends. CDR3 loop: CASSPRDNQDTQYF. The CDR3 coding sequence is TGCGCCAGCAGCCCCCGGGACAACCAAGATACGCAGTATTTT.

The chain couples TRBV6-2 or TRBV6-3 to TRBJ2-3; D gene unclear. Germline V gives CDR1 MNHEY, CDR2 SVGEGT. The CDR3 extends over 14 amino acids. The V end was cut by 0 bases, the J end by 5 bases, with 9 bases between. CDR3 protein: CASSYSPGGDTQYF. The CDR3 nucleotides read TGTGCCAGCAGTTACTCCCCCGGCGGAGATACGCAGTATTTT.

Comments on this clonotype: The germline gene is not matched at one end of the junction; a read error may be the cause. This rearrangement joins TRBV7-9 to TRBJ2-1; no reliable D call. This CDR3 region has 11 residues. CDR1 is SEHNR and CDR2 is FQNEAQ in the germline V gene (reference sequence). The CDR3 loop is CPSSLGDEQFF. The CDR3 DNA sequence: TGTCCCAGCAGTTTAGGAGATGAGCAGTTCTTC.

This clonotype was seen only a few times. The V and J genes are TRBV7-3 and TRBJ2-1; no clear D. CDR1 is SGHTA and CDR2 is FQGTGA in the germline V gene. The CDR3 covers 14 residues. Between the trimmed V and J ends, which lost 6 bases and 8 bases, there was a span of 17 bases. In DNA form, the CDR3 reads TGTGCCAGCAGGCTATCGGGTGCAGCATATGAGCAGTTCTTC. Protein product: CASRLSGAAYEQFF.

This clonotype was picked up many times. The chain combines TRBV29-1 with TRBJ2-7; 8 nucleotides align to TRBD2. CDR1 and CDR2 (germline): SQVTM, ANQGSEA. The CDR3 length is 11 residues. V lost 6 bases, J lost 10 bases, and 8 bases stayed unmatched. The CDR3, as DNA: TGCAGCGTGTCAGCGGGAGTCGGTCAGTACTTC. Translation gives CSVSAGVGQYF.